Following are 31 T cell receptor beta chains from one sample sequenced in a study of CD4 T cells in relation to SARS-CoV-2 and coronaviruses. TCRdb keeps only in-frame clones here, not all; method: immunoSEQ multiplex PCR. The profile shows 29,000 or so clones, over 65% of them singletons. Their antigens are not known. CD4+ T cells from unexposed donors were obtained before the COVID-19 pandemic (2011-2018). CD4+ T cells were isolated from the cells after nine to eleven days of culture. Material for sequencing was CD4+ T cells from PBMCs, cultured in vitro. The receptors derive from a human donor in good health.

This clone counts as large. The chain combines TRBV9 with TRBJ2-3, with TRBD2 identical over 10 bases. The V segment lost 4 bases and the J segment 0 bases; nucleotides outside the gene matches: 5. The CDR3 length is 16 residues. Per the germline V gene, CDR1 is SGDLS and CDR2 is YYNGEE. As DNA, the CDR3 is TGTGCCAGCAGCTCCACACTAGCGGGGAGCACAGATACGCAGTATTTT. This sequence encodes CASSSTLAGSTDTQYF.

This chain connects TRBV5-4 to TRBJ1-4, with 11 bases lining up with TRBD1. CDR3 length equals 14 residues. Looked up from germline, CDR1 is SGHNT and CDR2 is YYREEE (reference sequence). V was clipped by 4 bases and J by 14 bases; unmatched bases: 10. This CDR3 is CASSVGQGAGRLFF. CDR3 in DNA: TGTGCCAGCAGCGTTGGACAGGGGGCTGGGCGTCTGTTTTTT. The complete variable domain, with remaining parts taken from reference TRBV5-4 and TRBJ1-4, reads ETGVTQSPTHLIKTRGQQVTLRCSSQSGHNTVSWYQQALGQGPQFIFQYYREEENGRGNFPPRFSGLQFPNYSSELNVNALELDDSALYLCASSVGQGAGRLFFGSGTQLSVL.

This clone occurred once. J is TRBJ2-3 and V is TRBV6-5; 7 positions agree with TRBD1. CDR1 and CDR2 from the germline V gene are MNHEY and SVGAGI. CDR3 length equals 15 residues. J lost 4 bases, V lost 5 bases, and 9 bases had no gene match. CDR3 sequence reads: CASSRATGVPDTQYF. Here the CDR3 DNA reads TGTGCCAGCAGTCGCGCCACAGGGGTCCCAGATACGCAGTATTTT.

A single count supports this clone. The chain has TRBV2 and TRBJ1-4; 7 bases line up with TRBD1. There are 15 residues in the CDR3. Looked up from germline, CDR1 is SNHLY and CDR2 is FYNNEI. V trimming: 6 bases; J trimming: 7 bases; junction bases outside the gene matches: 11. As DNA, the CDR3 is TGTGCCAGCAGACCAGACAGGGTTCTGAGTGAAAAACTGTTTTTT. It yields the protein CASRPDRVLSEKLFF.

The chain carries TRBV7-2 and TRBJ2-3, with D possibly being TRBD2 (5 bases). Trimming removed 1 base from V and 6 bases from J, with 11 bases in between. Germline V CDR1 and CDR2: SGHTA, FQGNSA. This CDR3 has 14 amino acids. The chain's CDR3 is CASSLGVSVDTQYF. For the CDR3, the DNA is TGTGCCAGCAGCTTAGGGGTTAGCGTGGATACGCAGTATTTT.

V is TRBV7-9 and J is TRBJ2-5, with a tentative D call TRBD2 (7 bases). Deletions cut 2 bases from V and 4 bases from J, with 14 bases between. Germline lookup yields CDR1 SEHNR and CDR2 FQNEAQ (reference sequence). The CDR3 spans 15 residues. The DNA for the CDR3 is TGTGCCAGCAGCTTAATCGGGGGGCTGGGAGAGACCCAGTACTTC. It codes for CASSLIGGLGETQYF.

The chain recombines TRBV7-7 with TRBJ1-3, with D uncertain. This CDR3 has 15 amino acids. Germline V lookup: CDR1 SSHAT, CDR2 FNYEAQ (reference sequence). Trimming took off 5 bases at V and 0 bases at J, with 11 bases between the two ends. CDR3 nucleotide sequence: TGTGCCAGCAGCCCCGGAGGGATCTCTGGAAACACCATATATTTT. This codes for CASSPGGISGNTIYF.

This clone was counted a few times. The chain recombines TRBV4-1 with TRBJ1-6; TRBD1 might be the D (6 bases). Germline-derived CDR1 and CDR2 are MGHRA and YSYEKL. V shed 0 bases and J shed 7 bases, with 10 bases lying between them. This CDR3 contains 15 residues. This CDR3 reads CASSQDPGANSPLHF. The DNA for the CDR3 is TGCGCCAGCAGCCAAGATCCAGGGGCAAATTCACCCCTCCACTTT.

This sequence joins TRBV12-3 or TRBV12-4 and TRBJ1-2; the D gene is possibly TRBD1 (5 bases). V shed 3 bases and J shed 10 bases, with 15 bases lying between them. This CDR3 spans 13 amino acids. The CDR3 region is CASSLGPEVAYTF. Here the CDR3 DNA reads TGTGCCAGCAGTTTGGGGCCGGAGGTGGCCTACACCTTC.

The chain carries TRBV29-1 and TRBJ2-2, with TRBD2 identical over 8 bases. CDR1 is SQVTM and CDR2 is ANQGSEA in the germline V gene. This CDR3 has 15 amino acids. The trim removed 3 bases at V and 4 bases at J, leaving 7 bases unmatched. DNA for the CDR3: TGCAGCGTTGACGGCGGGGGGAGGACCACCGGGGAGCTGTTTTTT. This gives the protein CSVDGGGRTTGELFF.

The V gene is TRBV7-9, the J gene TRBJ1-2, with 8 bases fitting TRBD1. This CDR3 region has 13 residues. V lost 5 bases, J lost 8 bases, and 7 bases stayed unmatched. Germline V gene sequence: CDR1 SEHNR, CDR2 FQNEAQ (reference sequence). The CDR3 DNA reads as TGTGCCAGCAGCCGAGGACAGGGCGACGGCTACACCTTC. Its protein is CASSRGQGDGYTF.

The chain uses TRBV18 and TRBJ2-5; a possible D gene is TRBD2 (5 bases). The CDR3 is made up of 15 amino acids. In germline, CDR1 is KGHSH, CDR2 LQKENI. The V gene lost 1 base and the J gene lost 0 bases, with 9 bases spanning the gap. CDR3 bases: TGTGCCAGCTCACCACGGGGAGCGTACCAAGAGACCCAGTACTTC. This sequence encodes CASSPRGAYQETQYF.

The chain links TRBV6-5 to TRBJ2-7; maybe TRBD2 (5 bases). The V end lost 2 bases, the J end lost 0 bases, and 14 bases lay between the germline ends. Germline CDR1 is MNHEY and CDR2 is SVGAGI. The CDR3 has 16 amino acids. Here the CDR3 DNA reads TGTGCCAGCAGTTACCAGTCGGGAAGCCGCTCCTACGAGCAGTACTTC. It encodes CASSYQSGSRSYEQYF.

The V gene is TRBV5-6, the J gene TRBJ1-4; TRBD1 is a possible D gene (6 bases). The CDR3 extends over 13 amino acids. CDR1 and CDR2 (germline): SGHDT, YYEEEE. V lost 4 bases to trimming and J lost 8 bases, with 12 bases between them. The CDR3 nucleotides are TGTGCCAGCAGCGGGACATTCGGCGAAAAACTGTTTTTT. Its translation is CASSGTFGEKLFF.

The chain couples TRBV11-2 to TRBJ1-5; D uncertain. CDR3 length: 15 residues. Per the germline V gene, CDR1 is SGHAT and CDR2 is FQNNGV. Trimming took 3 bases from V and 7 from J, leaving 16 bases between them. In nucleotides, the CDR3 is TGTGCCAGCAGCTTTGGCGAAGGGTCAGGACAGCCCCAGCATTTT. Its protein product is CASSFGEGSGQPQHF.

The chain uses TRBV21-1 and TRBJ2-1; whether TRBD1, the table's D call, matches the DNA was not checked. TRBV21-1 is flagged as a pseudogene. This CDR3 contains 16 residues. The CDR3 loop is CASSKGGQGGWDEQFF. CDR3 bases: TGTGCCAGCAGCAAAGGGGGACAGGGAGGATGGGATGAGCAGTTCTTC.

CDR3 sequence reads: CASRTAMGNYGYTF. As DNA, the CDR3 is TGTGCCAGCAGGACAGCGATGGGAAACTATGGCTACACCTTC. V and J are TRBV2 and TRBJ1-2, with a possible D match to TRBD1 (5 bases). Germline V gives CDR1 SNHLY, CDR2 FYNNEI. Trimming took 6 bases from V and 2 from J, leaving 13 bases between them. This CDR3 contains 14 residues.

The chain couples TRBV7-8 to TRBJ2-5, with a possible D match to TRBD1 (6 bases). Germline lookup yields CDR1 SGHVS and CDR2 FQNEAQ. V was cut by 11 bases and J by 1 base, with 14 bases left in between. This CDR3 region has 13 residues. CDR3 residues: CAGSGDPQETQYF. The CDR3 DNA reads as TGTGCCGGCTCAGGGGATCCCCAAGAGACCCAGTACTTC.

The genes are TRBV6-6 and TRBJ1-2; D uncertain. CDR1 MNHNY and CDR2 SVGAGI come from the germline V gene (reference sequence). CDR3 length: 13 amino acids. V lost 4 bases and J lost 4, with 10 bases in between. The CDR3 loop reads CASSLGPSYGYTF. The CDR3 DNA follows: TGTGCCAGCAGTTTAGGGCCTAGCTATGGCTACACCTTC.

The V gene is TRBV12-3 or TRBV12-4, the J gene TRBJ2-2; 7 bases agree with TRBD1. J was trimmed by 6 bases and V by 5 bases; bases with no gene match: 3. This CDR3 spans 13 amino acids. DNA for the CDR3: TGTGCCAGCAGTGACAGGGTTCCCGGGGAGCTGTTTTTT. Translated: CASSDRVPGELFF.

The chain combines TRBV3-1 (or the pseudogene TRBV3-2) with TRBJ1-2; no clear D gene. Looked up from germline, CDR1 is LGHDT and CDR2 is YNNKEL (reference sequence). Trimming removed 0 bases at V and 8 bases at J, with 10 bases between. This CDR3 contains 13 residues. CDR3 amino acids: CASSQEVAFGYTF. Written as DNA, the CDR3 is TGTGCCAGCAGCCAAGAGGTAGCATTCGGCTACACCTTC.

CDR3: CAWSGPERYEQYF. CDR3 bases: TGTGCCTGGAGCGGGCCCGAGAGATACGAGCAGTACTTC. The rearrangement links TRBV30 to TRBJ2-7; D remains ambiguous. The CDR3 extends over 13 amino acids. The germline gives CDR1 GTSNPN, CDR2 SVGIG (reference sequence). V dropped 3 bases and J dropped 4 bases, with 13 bases sitting between them. The full variable domain, in which reference TRBV30 and TRBJ2-7 provide the parts outside the CDR3, is SQTIHQWPATLVQPVGSPLSLECTVEGTSNPNLYWYRQAAGRGLQLLFYSVGIGQISSEVPQNLSASRPQDRQFILSSKKLLLSDSGFYLCAWSGPERYEQYFGPGTRLTVT.

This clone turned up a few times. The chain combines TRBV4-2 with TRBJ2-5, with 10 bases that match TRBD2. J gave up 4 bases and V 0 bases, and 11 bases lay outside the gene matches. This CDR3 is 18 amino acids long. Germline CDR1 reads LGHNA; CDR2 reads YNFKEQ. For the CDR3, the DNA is TGTGCCAGCAGCCAAGATCTGGGACTAGCGACCCAATCAGAGACCCAGTACTTC. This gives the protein CASSQDLGLATQSETQYF.

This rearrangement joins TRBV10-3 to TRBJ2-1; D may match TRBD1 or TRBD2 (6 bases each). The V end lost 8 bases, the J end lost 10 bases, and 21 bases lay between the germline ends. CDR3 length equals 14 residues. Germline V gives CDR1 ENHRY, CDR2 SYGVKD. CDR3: CAIRTGASFGEQFF. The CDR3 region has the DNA TGTGCCATCCGAACGGGGGCGTCCTTTGGAGAGCAGTTCTTC.

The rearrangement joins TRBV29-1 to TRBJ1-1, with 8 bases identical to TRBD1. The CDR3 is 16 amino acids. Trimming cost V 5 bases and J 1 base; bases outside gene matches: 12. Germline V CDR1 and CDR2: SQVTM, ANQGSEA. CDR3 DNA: TGCAGCGTTATCCCTGGGAACAGGGGGGCGAACACTGAAGCTTTCTTT. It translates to CSVIPGNRGANTEAFF.

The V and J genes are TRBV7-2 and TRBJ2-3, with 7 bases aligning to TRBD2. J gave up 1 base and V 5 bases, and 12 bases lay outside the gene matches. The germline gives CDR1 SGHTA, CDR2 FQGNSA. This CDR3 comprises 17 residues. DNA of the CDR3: TGTGCCAGCAGCCAGCGGGGCCCCACCTCTGGCACAGATACGCAGTATTTT. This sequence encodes CASSQRGPTSGTDTQYF.

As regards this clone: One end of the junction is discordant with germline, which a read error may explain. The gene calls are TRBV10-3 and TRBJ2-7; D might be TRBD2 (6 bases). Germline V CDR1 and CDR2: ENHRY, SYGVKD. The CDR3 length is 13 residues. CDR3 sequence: CAISELDRTAGSF. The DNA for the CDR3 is TGTGCCATCAGTGAGTTGGACCGAACGGCGGGAAGCTTC.

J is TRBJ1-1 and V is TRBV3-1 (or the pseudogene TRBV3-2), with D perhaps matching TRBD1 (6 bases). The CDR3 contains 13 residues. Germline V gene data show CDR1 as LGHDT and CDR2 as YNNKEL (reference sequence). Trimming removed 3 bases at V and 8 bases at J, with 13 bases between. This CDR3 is CASSQATGIEAFF. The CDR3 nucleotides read TGTGCCAGCAGCCAGGCAACAGGGATAGAAGCTTTCTTT.

The CDR3 DNA reads TGTGCCAGCAGCCCCCAGACAGAATCCGGGACTAGCGGGAGTTTGGGCACAGATACGCAGTATTTT. Protein product: CASSPQTESGTSGSLGTDTQYF. The chain combines TRBV9 with TRBJ2-3; 14 bases map to TRBD2. The V and J ends lost 4 bases and 1 base, in that order; junction bases with no gene match: 20. CDR1 is SGDLS and CDR2 is YYNGEE in the germline V gene. The CDR3 length is 22 residues.

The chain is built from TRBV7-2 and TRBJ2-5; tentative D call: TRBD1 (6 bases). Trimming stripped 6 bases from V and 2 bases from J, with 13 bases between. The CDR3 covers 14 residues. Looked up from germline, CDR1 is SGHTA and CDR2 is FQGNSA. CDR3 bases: TGTGCCAGCAGTTCACAGGGAACTCAAGAGACCCAGTACTTC. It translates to CASSSQGTQETQYF.

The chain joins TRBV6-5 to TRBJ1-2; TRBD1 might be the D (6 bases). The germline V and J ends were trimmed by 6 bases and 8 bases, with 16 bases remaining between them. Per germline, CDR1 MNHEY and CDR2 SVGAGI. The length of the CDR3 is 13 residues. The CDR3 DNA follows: TGTGCCAGCAGCATCTACAGGGTCTCGGGCTACACCTTC. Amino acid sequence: CASSIYRVSGYTF.